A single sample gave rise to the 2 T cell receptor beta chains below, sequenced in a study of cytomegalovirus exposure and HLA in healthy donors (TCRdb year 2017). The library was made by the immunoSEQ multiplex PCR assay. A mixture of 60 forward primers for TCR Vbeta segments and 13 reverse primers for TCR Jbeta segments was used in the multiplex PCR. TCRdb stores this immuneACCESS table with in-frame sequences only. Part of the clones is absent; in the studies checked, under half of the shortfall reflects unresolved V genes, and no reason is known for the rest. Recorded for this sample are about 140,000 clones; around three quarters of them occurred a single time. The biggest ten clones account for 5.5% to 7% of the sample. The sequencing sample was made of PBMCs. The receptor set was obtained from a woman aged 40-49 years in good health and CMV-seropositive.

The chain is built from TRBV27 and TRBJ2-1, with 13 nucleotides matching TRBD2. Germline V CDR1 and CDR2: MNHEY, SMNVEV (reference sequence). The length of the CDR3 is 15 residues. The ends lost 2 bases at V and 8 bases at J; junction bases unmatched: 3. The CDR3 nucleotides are TGTGCCAGCAGTTTAGAACTAGCGGGAGGGGATGAGCAGTTCTTC. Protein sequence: CASSLELAGGDEQFF.

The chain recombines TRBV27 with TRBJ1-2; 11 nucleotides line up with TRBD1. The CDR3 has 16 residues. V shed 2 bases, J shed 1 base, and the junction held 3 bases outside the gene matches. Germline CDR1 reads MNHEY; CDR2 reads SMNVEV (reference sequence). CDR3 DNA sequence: TGTGCCAGCAGTTTAGACGGGACAGGGGGTAACTATGGCTACACCTTC. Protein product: CASSLDGTGGNYGYTF.